This is a list of T cell receptor beta chains from one sample in a study of T cells in localized non-small cell lung cancer. Here immunoSEQ multiplex PCR was the method, and the copy in TCRdb shows in-frame clones only, minus some. Found here are about 53,000 clones, approximately 83% of them singletons; the top ten hold about a sixth. Sequenced material: peripheral blood mononuclear cells, taken before any cancer treatment. These receptor sequences come from a man aged 40-75 years with stage III lung adenocarcinoma. CDR3s include the opening cysteine and the closing phenylalanine or tryptophan. The D gene is left open where the match is weak. Clone size, where shown, is once, few, many, or a class for clones that have expanded.

>few|TRBD1|TRBJ1-1|TRBV28|18
CASSSLGTGGNENTEAFF
TGTGCCAGCAGTTCTTTGGGGACAGGGGGAAACGAGAACACTGAAGCTTTCTTT
>NA|NA|TRBJ1-5|TRBV9|15
CASSVEGDLNQPQHF
TGTGCCAGCAGCGTAGAGGGGGATCTCAATCAGCCCCAGCATTTT
>NA|NA|TRBJ1-2|TRBV9|14
CASSAPWGDYGYTF
TGTGCCAGCAGCGCCCCGTGGGGGGACTATGGCTACACCTTC
>NA|TRBD2|TRBJ2-1|TRBV13|15
CASSLEGSGYNEQFF
TGTGCCAGCAGCTTAGAAGGTAGCGGGTACAATGAGCAGTTCTTC
>NA|NA|TRBJ1-2|TRBV5-4|14
CASSLGGANYGYTF
TGTGCCAGCAGCTTGGGTGGGGCCAACTATGGCTACACCTTC
>NA|NA|TRBJ1-4|TRBV14|15
CASSQGLPWDEKLFF
TGTGCCAGCAGCCAAGGACTACCGTGGGATGAAAAACTGTTTTTT
>NA|NA|TRBJ1-5|TRBV6-5|15
CASSPHSYSNQPQHF
TGTGCCAGCAGTCCCCACAGTTATAGCAATCAGCCCCAGCATTTT
>few|NA|TRBJ1-4|TRBV19|17
CASSKPAKGGLNEKLFF
TGTGCCAGTAGCAAGCCCGCTAAGGGGGGCCTCAATGAAAAACTGTTTTTT
>NA|NA|TRBJ2-2|TRBV4-2|15
CASSQAGVNTGELFF
TGTGCCAGCAGCCAAGCGGGGGTAAACACCGGGGAGCTGTTTTTT
>NA|TRBD2|TRBJ2-6|TRBV5-4|16
CASSLAEREGRTVLTF
TGTGCCAGCAGCTTGGCCGAGCGGGAGGGCCGGACGGTCCTGACTTTC
>NA|TRBD1|TRBJ2-7|TRBV27|15
CASSPRGQGRYEQYF
TGTGCCAGCAGTCCGCGAGGACAGGGAAGGTACGAGCAGTACTTC
>NA|TRBD1|TRBJ2-3|TRBV7-9|15
CASSSIGGRADTQYF
TGTGCCAGCAGCTCTATAGGGGGCAGGGCAGATACGCAGTATTTT
>NA|NA|TRBJ2-1|TRBV29-1|12
CSVDFRGDEQFF
TGCAGCGTGGACTTTAGGGGGGATGAGCAGTTCTTC
>few|NA|TRBJ1-5|TRBV2|15
CASTVERGGNQPQHF
TGTGCCAGTACGGTAGAGAGGGGAGGGAATCAGCCCCAGCATTTT
>few|NA|TRBJ1-1|TRBV2|13
CASREQENTEAFF
TGTGCCAGCAGGGAACAGGAGAACACTGAAGCTTTCTTT
>NA|TRBD2|TRBJ2-1|TRBV7-3|17
CASSSSSSGSSYNEQFF
TGTGCCAGCAGCTCCTCCTCTAGCGGGAGCTCCTACAATGAGCAGTTCTTC
>NA|NA|TRBJ2-1|TRBV30|15
CAWSVASSSYNEQFF
TGTGCCTGGAGTGTGGCTAGCAGCTCCTACAATGAGCAGTTCTTC
>few|TRBD2|TRBJ2-1|TRBV6-1|16
CASSERLAGPSGEQFF
TGTGCCAGCAGTGAACGGTTAGCGGGGCCTTCGGGGGAGCAGTTCTTC
>NA|NA|TRBJ1-6|TRBV19|14
CASSMIRVNSPLHF
TGTGCCAGTAGTATGATTAGGGTGAATTCACCCCTCCACTTT
>NA|NA|TRBJ2-5|TRBV4-2|16
CASSQVLGTEGETQYF
TGTGCCAGCAGCCAAGTTCTGGGGACTGAGGGGGAGACCCAGTACTTC
>few|TRBD1|TRBJ2-3|TRBV18|14
CASSDRTGTDTQYF
TGTGCCAGCTCGGATCGGACAGGGACAGATACGCAGTATTTT
>NA|TRBD2|TRBJ2-1|TRBV29-1|13
CSVRAGGRNEQFF
TGCAGCGTCAGAGCGGGAGGGAGGAATGAGCAGTTCTTC
>NA|TRBD2|TRBJ2-3|TRBV7-8|15
CASSQSGRSTDTQYF
TGTGCCAGCAGCCAAAGCGGGAGATCCACAGATACGCAGTATTTT
>NA|TRBD1|TRBJ2-2|TRBV7-3|15
CASSSTGGVTGELFF
TGTGCCAGCAGCTCAACAGGGGGCGTCACCGGGGAGCTGTTTTTT
>NA|TRBD2|TRBJ2-2|TRBV5-1|16
CASSLNLAGDTGELFF
TGCGCCAGCAGCTTAAACCTAGCGGGAGACACCGGGGAGCTGTTTTTT
>NA|TRBD1|TRBJ1-5|TRBV5-1|15
CASSLSGQLHEPQHF
TGCGCCAGCAGCTTGTCGGGACAGCTTCATGAGCCCCAGCATTTT
>once|NA|TRBJ2-3|TRBV5-1|15
CASSLGAGSTDTQYF
TGCGCCAGCAGCTTGGGGGCGGGAAGCACAGATACGCAGTATTTT
>NA|NA|TRBJ1-4|TRBV6-5|15
CASSADLRPVEKLFF
TGTGCCAGCAGTGCAGACCTTCGGCCTGTGGAAAAACTGTTTTTT
>NA|TRBD2|TRBJ2-1|TRBV19|17
CASSTGTSGSSYNEQFF
TGTGCCAGTAGTACAGGGACTAGCGGTTCCTCCTACAATGAGCAGTTCTTC
>NA|TRBD1|TRBJ2-7|TRBV27|14
CASSPGTGGYEQYF
TGTGCCAGCAGTCCCGGGACAGGGGGCTACGAGCAGTACTTC
>once|NA|TRBJ2-3|TRBV29-1|13
CSVEVGSADTQYF
TGCAGCGTTGAGGTAGGGAGCGCAGATACGCAGTATTTT
>NA|NA|TRBJ1-1|TRBV11-1|14
CASRPGTLNTEAFF
TGTGCCAGCAGACCCGGGACACTGAACACTGAAGCTTTCTTT
>NA|TRBD1|TRBJ1-2|TRBV5-1|12
CASSLQGASYTF
TGCGCCAGCAGCTTACAGGGGGCGAGCTACACCTTC
>NA|NA|TRBJ1-4|TRBV4-3|13
CASSPTDNEKLFF
TGCGCCAGCAGCCCGACAGATAATGAAAAACTGTTTTTT
>NA|NA|TRBJ2-1|TRBV5-8|15
CASRPRGTSYNEQFF
TGTGCCAGCAGGCCAAGGGGGACCTCCTACAATGAGCAGTTCTTC
>NA|TRBD1|TRBJ2-4|TRBV19|17
CASSIKGQLLAKNIQYF
TGTGCCAGTAGTATAAAGGGACAGCTTTTAGCCAAAAACATTCAGTACTTC
>once|NA|TRBJ1-2|TRBV19|13
CASSPGHPYGYTF
TGTGCCAGTAGTCCCGGACACCCCTATGGCTACACCTTC
>NA|TRBD2|TRBJ2-2|TRBV7-3|14
CASSPVGGTGELFF
TGTGCCAGCAGCCCCGTGGGAGGGACCGGGGAGCTGTTTTTT
>NA|NA|TRBJ2-3|TRBV5-1|14
CASNQRSVADTQYF
TGCGCCAGCAATCAGAGGTCGGTTGCAGATACGCAGTATTTT
>NA|NA|TRBJ1-4|TRBV11-3|13
CASSPHRSEKLFF
TGTGCCAGCAGCCCTCATCGGTCCGAAAAACTGTTTTTT
>NA|NA|TRBJ2-2|TRBV9|13
CASSPLSGAELFF
TGTGCCAGCAGCCCACTCTCGGGGGCGGAGCTGTTTTTT
>NA|NA|TRBJ2-7|TRBV9|12
CASSADPYEQYF
TGTGCCAGCAGCGCCGACCCCTACGAGCAGTACTTC
>NA|TRBD2|TRBJ2-5|TRBV5-6|18
CASSLAPGLAGDLETQYF
TGTGCCAGCAGCTTGGCCCCGGGGCTAGCGGGGGATTTAGAGACCCAGTACTTC
>NA|NA|TRBJ2-3|TRBV5-1|14
CASSYDQITDTQYF
TGCGCCAGCAGCTACGATCAGATCACAGATACGCAGTATTTT
>NA|TRBD1|TRBJ1-6|TRBV18|16
CASSPRTGGIYSPLHF
TGTGCCAGCTCCCCTAGGACAGGAGGAATTTATTCACCCCTCCACTTT
>NA|TRBD2|TRBJ2-3|TRBV6-6|15
CASSRLAGSTDTQYF
TGTGCCAGCAGCCGACTAGCGGGGTCCACAGATACGCAGTATTTT
>NA|NA|TRBJ2-2|TRBV11-3|13
CASSLEWTGELFF
TGTGCCAGCAGCTTAGAGTGGACCGGGGAGCTGTTTTTT
>NA|TRBD1|TRBJ2-7|TRBV7-9|13
CASSSTGGGEQYF
TGTGCCAGCAGCTCTACAGGGGGCGGAGAGCAGTACTTC
>NA|TRBD2|TRBJ2-2|TRBV25-1|15
CASSEWTSGRGELFF
TGTGCCAGCAGTGAATGGACTAGCGGGAGGGGGGAGCTGTTTTTT
>NA|NA|TRBJ2-4|TRBV5-5|13
CASSLGDGDIQYF
TGTGCCAGCAGCTTGGGGGACGGTGACATTCAGTACTTC
>NA|TRBD1|TRBJ2-3|TRBV6-6|14
CASSSTGQRDTQYF
TGTGCCAGCAGTTCCACGGGACAGAGGGATACGCAGTATTTT
>NA|NA|TRBJ1-1|TRBV19|14
CASSMGGGVLEAFF
TGTGCCAGTAGTATGGGTGGAGGGGTCTTGGAAGCTTTCTTT